These 10 T cell receptor beta chains share one sample of origin, sequenced in a study of cytomegalovirus exposure and HLA in healthy donors. Researchers ran the PCR with 60 Vbeta and 13 Jbeta primers. TCRdb keeps only in-frame clones here, not all; method: immunoSEQ multiplex PCR. The sample carries 95,000 to 100,000 clones, approximately 77% recorded once. Specimen: PBMCs. Receptors originate from a female donor in good health and CMV-seronegative.

V usage is TRBV19 and J usage is TRBJ2-3; D might be TRBD1 (6 bases). The CDR3 totals 16 residues. With 5 bases removed from V and 3 bases from J, the gap between germline ends came to 18 bases. Germline CDR1 LNHDA, CDR2 SQIVND (reference sequence). DNA for the CDR3: TGTGCCAGTAGTCAGATTGGGGGCCGGAAAACAGATACGCAGTATTTT. Translation gives CASSQIGGRKTDTQYF.

The V call is TRBV6-6, the J call TRBJ2-2; D not certain. Trimming took 7 bases from V and 1 from J, leaving 16 bases between them. In germline, CDR1 is MNHNY, CDR2 SVGAGI (reference sequence). The CDR3 spans 16 residues. This CDR3 reads CASIESTTKNTGELFF. Here the CDR3 DNA reads TGTGCCAGCATCGAATCTACTACTAAGAACACCGGGGAGCTGTTTTTT.

The chain recombines TRBV4-3 with TRBJ2-1; 8 nucleotides align to TRBD2. CDR3 length: 16 residues. Germline loops: CDR1 LGHNA, CDR2 YSLEER. V shed 4 bases, J shed 4 bases, and the junction held 9 bases outside the gene matches. CDR3 sequence reads: CASSPDPGLEYNEQFF. The CDR3 region has the DNA TGCGCCAGCAGCCCTGACCCGGGACTAGAGTACAATGAGCAGTTCTTC.

This sequence joins TRBV5-4 and TRBJ1-3; no clear D gene. Trimming shortened V by 2 bases and J by 0 bases, and 12 bases separated the two germline ends. The germline V gene has CDR1 SGHNT and CDR2 YYREEE (reference sequence). This CDR3 region has 16 residues. The DNA for the CDR3 is TGTGCCAGCAGCTTCTTAAGGGAGAGCTCTGGAAACACCATATATTTT. Amino acid sequence: CASSFLRESSGNTIYF. Looking up the rest from reference TRBV5-4 and TRBJ1-3 gives the full variable domain: ETGVTQSPTHLIKTRGQQVTLRCSSQSGHNTVSWYQQALGQGPQFIFQYYREEENGRGNFPPRFSGLQFPNYSSELNVNALELDDSALYLCASSFLRESSGNTIYFGEGSWLTVV.

V is TRBV9 and J is TRBJ1-3; TRBD1 agrees at 7 bases. With V trimmed by 3 bases and J by 1 base, 4 bases remained unmatched. This CDR3 is 15 amino acids long. Looked up from germline, CDR1 is SGDLS and CDR2 is YYNGEE. CDR3 DNA sequence: TGTGCCAGCAGCGACACGACAGGGTCTGGAAACACCATATATTTT. Translating gives CASSDTTGSGNTIYF.

The chain joins TRBV19 to TRBJ1-5; possibly TRBD1 for D (6 bases). V gave up 1 base and J gave up 2 bases, with 18 bases separating them. Per the germline V gene, CDR1 is LNHDA and CDR2 is SQIVND (reference sequence). The CDR3 has 18 residues. CDR3: CASSIGQAGGGRNQPQHF. CDR3 bases: TGTGCCAGTAGTATAGGACAGGCTGGAGGTGGGCGCAATCAGCCCCAGCATTTT. Full variable domain (remainder filled in from reference TRBV19 and TRBJ1-5): DGGITQSPKYLFRKEGQNVTLSCEQNLNHDAMYWYRQDPGQGLRLIYYSQIVNDFQKGDIAEGYSVSREKKESFPLTVTSAQKNPTAFYLCASSIGQAGGGRNQPQHFGDGTRLSIL.

This rearrangement joins TRBV28 to TRBJ2-1; 11 nucleotides align to TRBD2. J gave up 5 bases and V 5 bases, and 2 bases lay outside the gene matches. CDR1 and CDR2 from the germline V gene are MDHEN and SYDVKM. The CDR3 covers 14 residues. The CDR3 is CASSTTSGNNEQFF. CDR3 bases: TGTGCCAGCAGTACGACTAGCGGGAACAATGAGCAGTTCTTC.

This clone occurred a few times. The chain couples TRBV28 to TRBJ2-7; 7 bases line up with TRBD2. CDR3 length: 16 amino acids. Germline CDR1 MDHEN, CDR2 SYDVKM. Trimming cost V 10 bases and J 4 bases; bases outside gene matches: 19. CDR3 nucleotides: TGTGCCACCCGGGAGGCGGGGCAGAACGACCGATACGAGCAGTACTTC. Translated, it gives CATREAGQNDRYEQYF. The variable domain in full, completed from reference TRBV28 and TRBJ2-7, reads DVKVTQSSRYLVKRTGEKVFLECVQDMDHENMFWYRQDPGLGLRLIYFSYDVKMKEKGDIPEGYSVSREKKERFSLILESASTNQTSMYLCATREAGQNDRYEQYFGPGTRLTVT.

In its sample, this clone was seen once. The chain has TRBV7-3 and TRBJ2-5; 12 positions agree with TRBD2. Germline lookup yields CDR1 SGHTA and CDR2 FQGTGA. The ends lost 5 bases at V and 7 bases at J; junction bases unmatched: 8. This CDR3 is built from 15 residues. Written as DNA, the CDR3 is TGTGCCAGCAGCCCTCTAGCGGGGGGGAAGGGGACCCAGTACTTC. It yields the protein CASSPLAGGKGTQYF. The complete variable domain, with remaining parts taken from reference TRBV7-3 and TRBJ2-5, reads GAGVSQTPSNKVTEKGKYVELRCDPISGHTALYWYRQSLGQGPEFLIYFQGTGAADDSGLPNDRFFAVRPEGSVSTLKIQRTERGDSAVYLCASSPLAGGKGTQYFGPGTRLLVL.

The chain carries TRBV27 and TRBJ1-1, with 7 nucleotides matching TRBD1. CDR1 and CDR2 (germline): MNHEY, SMNVEV (reference sequence). This CDR3 contains 18 residues. Losses at the gene ends were 1 base for V and 1 base for J; bases not matched to a gene: 12. Here the CDR3 DNA reads TGTGCCAGCAGTTTATTCCCTCGACAGGGTAGGTGGAACACTGAAGCTTTCTTT. It is translated as CASSLFPRQGRWNTEAFF.